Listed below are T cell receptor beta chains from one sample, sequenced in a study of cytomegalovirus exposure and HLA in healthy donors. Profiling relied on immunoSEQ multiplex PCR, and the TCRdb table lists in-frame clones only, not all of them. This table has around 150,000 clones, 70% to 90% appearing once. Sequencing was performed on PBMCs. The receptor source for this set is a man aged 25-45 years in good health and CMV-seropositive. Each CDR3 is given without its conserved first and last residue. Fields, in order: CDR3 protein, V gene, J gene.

cdr3_aa: ASSLAGGMDTEAF
v_call: TRBV5-1
j_call: TRBJ1-1

cdr3_aa: ASQDRGPGTEAF
v_call: TRBV11-3
j_call: TRBJ1-1

cdr3_aa: ASSFLAGGYEQY
v_call: TRBV5-1
j_call: TRBJ2-7

cdr3_aa: ASSFRDRGGSREAF
v_call: TRBV27
j_call: TRBJ1-1

cdr3_aa: ASSPPASRDTQY
v_call: TRBV9
j_call: TRBJ2-3

cdr3_aa: AWSRLTGGTSNEQF
v_call: TRBV30
j_call: TRBJ2-1

cdr3_aa: AILRGPSTDTQY
v_call: TRBV2
j_call: TRBJ2-3

cdr3_aa: ASSEVGPQGDLY
v_call: TRBV2
j_call: TRBJ2-3

cdr3_aa: ASSPAAAAVYNEQF
v_call: TRBV27
j_call: TRBJ2-1

cdr3_aa: SALPSGWRGKNIQY
v_call: TRBV29-1
j_call: TRBJ2-4

cdr3_aa: ASSLATSGAGELF
v_call: TRBV11-1
j_call: TRBJ2-2

cdr3_aa: ASSSLGGVAETQY
v_call: TRBV7-3
j_call: TRBJ2-5

cdr3_aa: ASSDQGPEQY
v_call: TRBV9
j_call: TRBJ2-7

cdr3_aa: ASSLGLAGENTQY
v_call: TRBV4-3
j_call: TRBJ2-3

cdr3_aa: ASSLPSWGQNIQY
v_call: TRBV6-5
j_call: TRBJ2-4

cdr3_aa: ASSAGLAGTDEQF
v_call: TRBV2
j_call: TRBJ2-1

cdr3_aa: ASLKGGRNTEAF
v_call: TRBV7-2
j_call: TRBJ1-1

cdr3_aa: ASLQGWGEAF
v_call: TRBV19
j_call: TRBJ1-1

cdr3_aa: ASSLIGTGPYSNQPQH
v_call: TRBV7-2
j_call: TRBJ1-5

cdr3_aa: ASSEDPDRDTEAF
v_call: TRBV6-1
j_call: TRBJ1-1

cdr3_aa: AWILRGVSGANVLT
v_call: TRBV30
j_call: TRBJ2-6

cdr3_aa: ASSLRERQSSPLH
v_call: TRBV4-1
j_call: TRBJ1-6

cdr3_aa: ASSEQGTDTQY
v_call: TRBV6-1
j_call: TRBJ2-3

cdr3_aa: ASSSGGQGEKLF
v_call: TRBV7-8
j_call: TRBJ1-4

cdr3_aa: ASSTGAPTEAF
v_call: TRBV2
j_call: TRBJ1-1

cdr3_aa: ASSLGATESYEQY
v_call: TRBV7-6
j_call: TRBJ2-7

cdr3_aa: ASSPTGWGYT
v_call: TRBV7-9
j_call: TRBJ1-2

cdr3_aa: ASSPRDTYNSPLH
v_call: TRBV27
j_call: TRBJ1-6

cdr3_aa: ASSPDSPAEAF
v_call: TRBV7-3
j_call: TRBJ1-1

cdr3_aa: ASSFGQREETQY
v_call: TRBV5-6
j_call: TRBJ2-5

cdr3_aa: AWTRGWRGASGNTIY
v_call: TRBV30
j_call: TRBJ1-3

cdr3_aa: AWNSGMGTTDTQY
v_call: TRBV30
j_call: TRBJ2-3

cdr3_aa: ASSYGTSGTLNEQF
v_call: TRBV6-5
j_call: TRBJ2-1

cdr3_aa: ASSPDIYSHEQY
v_call: TRBV9
j_call: TRBJ2-7

cdr3_aa: ASSIDLSGTATDPYEQY
v_call: TRBV19
j_call: TRBJ2-7

cdr3_aa: ASSLGQDTEAF
v_call: TRBV5-1
j_call: TRBJ1-1

cdr3_aa: ASRTGPEIGYT
v_call: TRBV6-5
j_call: TRBJ1-2

cdr3_aa: ASSLGGQGRNSPLH
v_call: TRBV5-1
j_call: TRBJ1-6

cdr3_aa: ASSRQGSYEQY
v_call: TRBV27
j_call: TRBJ2-7

cdr3_aa: ASSIPRAGKNIQY
v_call: TRBV19
j_call: TRBJ2-4

cdr3_aa: ASSFRGTSWETQY
v_call: TRBV5-1
j_call: TRBJ2-5

cdr3_aa: ASSVAQGTDTQY
v_call: TRBV9
j_call: TRBJ2-3

cdr3_aa: ASSAGTSSTGELF
v_call: TRBV9
j_call: TRBJ2-2

cdr3_aa: ASSLTPSSYEQY
v_call: TRBV5-1
j_call: TRBJ2-7

cdr3_aa: ASTQGLNGYT
v_call: TRBV2
j_call: TRBJ1-2

cdr3_aa: ASSPAPTTDEQF
v_call: TRBV4-3
j_call: TRBJ2-1

cdr3_aa: ASSSSIEGGELF
v_call: TRBV7-2
j_call: TRBJ2-2

cdr3_aa: ASSPPGHSTEAF
v_call: TRBV18
j_call: TRBJ1-1

cdr3_aa: ASSSPPRGRGGELF
v_call: TRBV11-2
j_call: TRBJ2-2

cdr3_aa: ASSQGQYYEQY
v_call: TRBV18
j_call: TRBJ2-7

cdr3_aa: ASSTDRGRETQY
v_call: TRBV11-2
j_call: TRBJ2-5

cdr3_aa: ASRYRTTHEKLF
v_call: TRBV6-1
j_call: TRBJ1-4

cdr3_aa: AWSRLGNTEAF
v_call: TRBV30
j_call: TRBJ1-1

cdr3_aa: ATSRDRQDNSPLH
v_call: TRBV15
j_call: TRBJ1-6

cdr3_aa: ASIWDRDGTEAF
v_call: TRBV19
j_call: TRBJ1-1

cdr3_aa: ASSLSGQGGKLF
v_call: TRBV27
j_call: TRBJ1-4

cdr3_aa: ASTLAGVGRIQY
v_call: TRBV5-1
j_call: TRBJ2-5

cdr3_aa: ASSLTGSSEQY
v_call: TRBV4-3
j_call: TRBJ2-7